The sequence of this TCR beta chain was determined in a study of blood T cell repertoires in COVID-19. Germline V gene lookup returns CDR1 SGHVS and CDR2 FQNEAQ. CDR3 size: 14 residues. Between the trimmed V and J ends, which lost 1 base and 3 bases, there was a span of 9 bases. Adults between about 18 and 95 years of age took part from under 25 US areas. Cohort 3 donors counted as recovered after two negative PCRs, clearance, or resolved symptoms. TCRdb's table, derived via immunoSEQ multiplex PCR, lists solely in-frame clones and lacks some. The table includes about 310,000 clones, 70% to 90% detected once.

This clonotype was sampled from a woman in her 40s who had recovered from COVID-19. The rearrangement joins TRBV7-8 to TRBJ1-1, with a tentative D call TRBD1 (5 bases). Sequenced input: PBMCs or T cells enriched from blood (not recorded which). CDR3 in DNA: TGTGCCAGCAGCTTAGTGTTAGGGGACACTGAAGCTTTCTTT. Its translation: CASSLVLGDTEAFF. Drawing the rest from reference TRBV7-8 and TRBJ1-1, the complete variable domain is GAGVSQSPRYKVAKRGQDVALRCDPISGHVSLFWYQQALGQGPEFLTYFQNEAQLDKSGLPSDRFFAERPEGSVSTLKIQRTQQEDSAVYLCASSLVLGDTEAFFGQGTRLTVV.